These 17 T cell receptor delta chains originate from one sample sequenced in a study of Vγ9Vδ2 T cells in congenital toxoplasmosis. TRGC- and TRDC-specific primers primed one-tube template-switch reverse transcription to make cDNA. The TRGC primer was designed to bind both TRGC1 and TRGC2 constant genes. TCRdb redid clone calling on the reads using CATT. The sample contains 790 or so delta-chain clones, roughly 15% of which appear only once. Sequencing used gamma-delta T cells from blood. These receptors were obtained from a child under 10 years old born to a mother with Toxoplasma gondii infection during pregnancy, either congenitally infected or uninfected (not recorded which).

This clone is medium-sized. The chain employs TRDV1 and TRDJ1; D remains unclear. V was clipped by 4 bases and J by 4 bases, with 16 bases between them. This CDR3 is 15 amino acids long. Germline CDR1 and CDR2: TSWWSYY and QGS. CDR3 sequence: CALGGTSPLRDKLIF. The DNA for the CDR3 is TGTGCTCTTGGGGGAACAAGCCCGTTACGCGATAAACTCATCTTT.

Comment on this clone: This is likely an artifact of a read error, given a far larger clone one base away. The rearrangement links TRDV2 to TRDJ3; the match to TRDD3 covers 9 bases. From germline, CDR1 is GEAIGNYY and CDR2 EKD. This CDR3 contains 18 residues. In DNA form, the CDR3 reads TGTTCCTGTGACGTACTGGGGGAAAGCTCCTGGGACACCCGACAGATGTTTTTC. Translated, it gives CSCDVLGESSWDTRQMFF.

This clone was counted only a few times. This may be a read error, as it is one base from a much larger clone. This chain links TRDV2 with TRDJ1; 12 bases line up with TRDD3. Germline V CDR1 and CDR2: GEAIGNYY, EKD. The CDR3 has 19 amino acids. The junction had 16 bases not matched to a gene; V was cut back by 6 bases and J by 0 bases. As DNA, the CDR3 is TGTGCCTGTAACAGACGTACTGGGGGATACTTAGTTCACACCGATAAACTCATCTTT. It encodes CACNRRTGGYLVHTDKLIF.

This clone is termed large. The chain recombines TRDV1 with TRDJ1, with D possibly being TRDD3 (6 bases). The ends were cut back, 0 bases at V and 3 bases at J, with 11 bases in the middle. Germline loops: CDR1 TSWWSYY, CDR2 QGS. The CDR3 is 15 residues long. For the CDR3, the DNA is TGTGCTCTTGGGGAACTAGGCTGGGGACCCGATAAACTCATCTTT. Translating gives CALGELGWGPDKLIF.

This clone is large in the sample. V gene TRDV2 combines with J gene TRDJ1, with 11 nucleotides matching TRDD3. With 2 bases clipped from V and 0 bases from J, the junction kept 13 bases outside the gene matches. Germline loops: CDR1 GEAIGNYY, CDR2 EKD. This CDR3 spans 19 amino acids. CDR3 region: CACDRRRLGGYGDTDKLIF. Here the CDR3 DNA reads TGTGCCTGTGACAGGAGACGACTTGGGGGATACGGGGACACCGATAAACTCATCTTT.

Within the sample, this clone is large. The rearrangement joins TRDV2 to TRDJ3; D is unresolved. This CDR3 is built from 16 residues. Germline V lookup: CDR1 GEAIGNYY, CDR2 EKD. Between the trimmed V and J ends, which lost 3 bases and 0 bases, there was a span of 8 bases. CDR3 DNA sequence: TGTGCCTGTGACTCGGTACTCTCCTGGGACACCCGACAGATGTTTTTC. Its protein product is CACDSVLSWDTRQMFF.

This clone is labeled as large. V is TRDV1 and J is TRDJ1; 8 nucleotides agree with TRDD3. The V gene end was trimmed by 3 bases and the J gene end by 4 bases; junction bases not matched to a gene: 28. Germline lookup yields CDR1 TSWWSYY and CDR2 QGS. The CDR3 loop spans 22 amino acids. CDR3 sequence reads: CALGDPRPSPHTGGHQIDKLIF. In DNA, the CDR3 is TGTGCTCTTGGGGACCCCAGGCCTTCCCCACATACTGGGGGTCACCAAATCGATAAACTCATCTTT.

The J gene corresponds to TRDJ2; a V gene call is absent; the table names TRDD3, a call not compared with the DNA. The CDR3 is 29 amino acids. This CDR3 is CSGINAEYMGIKVFRNDACGSALTAQLFF. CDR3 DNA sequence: TGCAGTGGTATCAACGCAGAGTACATGGGGATCAAGGTTTTTCGTAATGATGCCTGTGGTAGTGCTTTGACAGCACAACTCTTCTTT.

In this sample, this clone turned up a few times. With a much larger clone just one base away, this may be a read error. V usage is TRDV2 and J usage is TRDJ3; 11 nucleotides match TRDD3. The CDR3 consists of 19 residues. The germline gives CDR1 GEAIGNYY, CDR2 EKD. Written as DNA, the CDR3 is TGTGCCTGTAACACCGTACTGGGGGATAGCTCCTGGGACACCCGACAGATGTTTTTC. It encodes CACNTVLGDSSWDTRQMFF.

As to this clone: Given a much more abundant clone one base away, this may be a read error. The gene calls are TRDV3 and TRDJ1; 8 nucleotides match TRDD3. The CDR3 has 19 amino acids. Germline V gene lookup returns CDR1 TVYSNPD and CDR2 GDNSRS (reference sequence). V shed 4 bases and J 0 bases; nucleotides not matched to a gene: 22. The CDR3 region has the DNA TGTGCCTATACTGGCCTTCTTCCGGTACTGGGGGCTAACACCGATAAACTCATCTTT. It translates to CAYTGLLPVLGANTDKLIF.

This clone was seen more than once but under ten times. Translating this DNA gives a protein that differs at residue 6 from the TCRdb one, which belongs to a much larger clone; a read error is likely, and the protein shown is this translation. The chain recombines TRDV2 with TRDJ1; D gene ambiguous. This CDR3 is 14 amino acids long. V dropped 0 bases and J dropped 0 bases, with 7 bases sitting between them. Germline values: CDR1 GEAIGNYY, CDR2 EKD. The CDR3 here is CACDTIQYTDKLIF. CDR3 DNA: TGTGCCTGTGACACCATACAGTACACCGATAAACTCATCTTT.

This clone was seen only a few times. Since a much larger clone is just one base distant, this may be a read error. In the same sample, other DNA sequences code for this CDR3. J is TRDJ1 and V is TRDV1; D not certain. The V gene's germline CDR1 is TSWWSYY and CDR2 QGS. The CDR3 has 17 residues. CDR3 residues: CALGELGSVTHTDKLIF. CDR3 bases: TGTGCTCTTGGGGAACTAGGCAGCGTCACCCACACTGATAAACTCATCTTT.

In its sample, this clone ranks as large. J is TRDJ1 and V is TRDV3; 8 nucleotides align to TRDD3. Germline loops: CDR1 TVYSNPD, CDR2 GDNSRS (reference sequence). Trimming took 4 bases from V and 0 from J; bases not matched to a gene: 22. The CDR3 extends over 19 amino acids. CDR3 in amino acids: CAYAGLLPVLGANTDKLIF. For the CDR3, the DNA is TGTGCCTATGCTGGCCTTCTTCCGGTACTGGGGGCTAACACCGATAAACTCATCTTT.

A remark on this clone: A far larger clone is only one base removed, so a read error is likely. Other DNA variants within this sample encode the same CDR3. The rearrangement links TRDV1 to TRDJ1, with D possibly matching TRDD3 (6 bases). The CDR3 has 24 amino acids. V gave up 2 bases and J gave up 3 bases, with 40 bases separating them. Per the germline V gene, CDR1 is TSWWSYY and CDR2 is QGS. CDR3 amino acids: CALGEGSSLPSWQGDTRAADKLIF. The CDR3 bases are TGTGCTCTTGGGGAAGGGAGTTCCCTCCCGAGTTGGCAGGGCGATACGCGGGCGGCCGATAAACTCATCTTT.

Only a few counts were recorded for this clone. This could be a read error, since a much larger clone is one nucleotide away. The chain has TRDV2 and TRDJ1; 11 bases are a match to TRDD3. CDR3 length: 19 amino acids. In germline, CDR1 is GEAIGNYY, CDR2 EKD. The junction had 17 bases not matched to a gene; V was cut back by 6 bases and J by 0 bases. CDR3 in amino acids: CACNRRRLGGYGDTDKLIF. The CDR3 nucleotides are TGTGCCTGTAACAGGAGACGACTTGGGGGATACGGGGACACCGATAAACTCATCTTT.

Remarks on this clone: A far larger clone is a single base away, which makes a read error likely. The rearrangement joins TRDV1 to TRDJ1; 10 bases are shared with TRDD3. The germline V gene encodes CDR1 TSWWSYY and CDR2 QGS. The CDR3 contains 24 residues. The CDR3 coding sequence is TGTTCTCTTGGGGAAGGGAGTTCCCTCCCGAGTTGGCAGGGGGATACGCGGGCGGCCGATAAACTCATCTTT. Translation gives CSLGEGSSLPSWQGDTRAADKLIF.

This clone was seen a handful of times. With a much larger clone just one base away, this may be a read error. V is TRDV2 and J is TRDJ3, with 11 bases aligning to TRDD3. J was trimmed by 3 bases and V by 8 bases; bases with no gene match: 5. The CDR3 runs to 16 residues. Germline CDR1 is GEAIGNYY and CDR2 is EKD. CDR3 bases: TGTGCCTCTCGACTGGGGGATATCTGGGACACCCGACAGATGTTTTTC. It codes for CASRLGDIWDTRQMFF.